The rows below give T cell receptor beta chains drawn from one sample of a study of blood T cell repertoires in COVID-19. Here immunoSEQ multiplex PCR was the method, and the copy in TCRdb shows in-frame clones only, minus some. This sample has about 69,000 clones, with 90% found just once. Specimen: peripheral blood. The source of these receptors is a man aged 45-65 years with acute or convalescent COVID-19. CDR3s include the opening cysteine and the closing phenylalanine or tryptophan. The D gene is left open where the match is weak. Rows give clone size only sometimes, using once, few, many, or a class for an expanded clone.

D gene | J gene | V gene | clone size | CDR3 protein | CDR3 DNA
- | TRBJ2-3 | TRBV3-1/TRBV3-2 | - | CASTSNPGGTNTQYF | TGTGCCAGCACCTCTAACCCCGGGGGTACAAATACGCAGTATTTT
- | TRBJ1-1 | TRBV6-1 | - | CASSELGGSNTEAFF | TGTGCCAGCAGTGAACTAGGAGGGTCGAACACTGAAGCTTTCTTT
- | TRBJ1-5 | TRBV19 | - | CASIWTAETGQPQHF | TGTGCCAGTATTTGGACCGCTGAAACAGGTCAGCCCCAGCATTTT
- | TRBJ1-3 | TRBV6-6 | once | CASRGAAGNTIYF | TGTGCCAGCCGGGGGGCGGCCGGAAACACCATATATTTT
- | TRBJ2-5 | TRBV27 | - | CASSPQTGETQYF | TGTGCCAGCAGTCCCCAAACAGGAGAGACCCAGTACTTC
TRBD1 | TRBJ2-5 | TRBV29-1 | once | CSAGTGWEETQYF | TGCAGCGCCGGGACAGGGTGGGAGGAGACCCAGTACTTC
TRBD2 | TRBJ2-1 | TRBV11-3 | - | CASSLGQVAGGEGDEQFF | TGTGCCAGCAGCTTAGGGCAGGTAGCGGGAGGGGAAGGGGATGAGCAGTTCTTC
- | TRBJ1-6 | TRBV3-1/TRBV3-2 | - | CASSEVQGGSNSPLHF | TGTGCCAGCAGCGAGGTGCAGGGCGGATCAAATTCACCCCTCCACTTT
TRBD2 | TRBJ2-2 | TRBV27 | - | CATFGLAGTGELFF | TGTGCCACCTTCGGACTAGCGGGGACCGGGGAGCTGTTTTTT
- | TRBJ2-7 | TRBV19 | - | CASSIGQNSYEQYF | TGTGCCAGTAGTATAGGCCAGAACTCCTACGAGCAGTACTTC
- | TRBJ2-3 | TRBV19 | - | CASRRGMGTDTQYF | TGTGCCAGTCGAAGAGGGATGGGCACAGATACGCAGTATTTT
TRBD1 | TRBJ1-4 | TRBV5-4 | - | CASSPYRGLGEKLFF | TGTGCCAGCAGCCCCTACAGGGGTCTAGGAGAAAAACTGTTTTTT
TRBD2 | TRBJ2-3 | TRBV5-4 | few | CASSLAGAGGGTDTQYF | TGTGCCAGCAGCTTGGCCGGTGCGGGAGGCGGAACAGATACGCAGTATTTT
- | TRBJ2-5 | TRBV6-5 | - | CASSRGTRGQETQYF | TGTGCCAGCAGTCGGGGGACCCGGGGGCAAGAGACCCAGTACTTC
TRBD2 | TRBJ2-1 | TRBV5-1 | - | CASSGGLSSSYNEQFF | TGCGCCAGCAGCGGGGGACTATCCAGCTCCTACAATGAGCAGTTCTTC
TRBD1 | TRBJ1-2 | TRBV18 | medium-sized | CASSPGQGVYGYTF | TGTGCCAGCTCACCAGGACAGGGGGTCTATGGCTACACCTTC
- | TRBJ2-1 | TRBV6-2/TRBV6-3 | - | CASSYSDWANEQFF | TGTGCCAGCAGTTACTCTGATTGGGCTAATGAGCAGTTCTTC
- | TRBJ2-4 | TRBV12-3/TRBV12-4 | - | CASSFGGDIQYF | TGTGCCAGCAGCTTCGGAGGGGACATTCAGTACTTC
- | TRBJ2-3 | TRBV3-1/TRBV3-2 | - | CASSQKREDRTDTQYF | TGTGCCAGCAGCCAAAAGAGGGAAGACCGCACAGATACGCAGTATTTT
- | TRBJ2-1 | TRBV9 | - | CASSVDDRMYEQFF | TGTGCCAGCAGCGTAGACGATAGAATGTATGAGCAGTTCTTC
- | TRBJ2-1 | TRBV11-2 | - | CASRWLGDEQFF | TGTGCCAGCAGATGGCTAGGGGATGAGCAGTTCTTC
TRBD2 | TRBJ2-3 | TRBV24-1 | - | CATSDTTSGTDTQYF | TGTGCCACCAGTGATACCACTAGCGGAACAGATACGCAGTATTTT
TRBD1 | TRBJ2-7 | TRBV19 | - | CASSIGTGAYEQYF | TGTGCCAGTAGTATAGGGACAGGGGCCTACGAGCAGTACTTC
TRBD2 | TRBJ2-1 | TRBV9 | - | CASSPSPKLAGNNEQFF | TGTGCCAGCAGCCCGAGTCCGAAACTAGCGGGGAACAATGAGCAGTTCTTC
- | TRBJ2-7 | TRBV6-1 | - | CASSESSGGFHEQYF | TGTGCCAGCAGTGAATCGTCGGGGGGCTTCCACGAGCAGTACTTC
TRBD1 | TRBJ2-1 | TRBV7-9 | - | CASSPTHGTGHNEQFF | TGTGCCAGCAGCCCAACCCATGGGACAGGGCACAATGAGCAGTTCTTC
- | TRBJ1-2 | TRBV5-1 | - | CASSLDTGPSYGYTF | TGCGCCAGCAGCTTGGATACAGGGCCATCCTATGGCTACACCTTC
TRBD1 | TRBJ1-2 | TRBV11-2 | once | CASRARQGVKYGYTF | TGTGCCAGCAGAGCTAGACAGGGGGTAAAATATGGCTACACCTTC
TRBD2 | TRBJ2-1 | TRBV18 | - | CASSPSGLAGRNEQFF | TGTGCCAGCTCACCGTCTGGACTAGCGGGCCGTAATGAGCAGTTCTTC
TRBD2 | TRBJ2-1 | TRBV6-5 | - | CASSYRRERGNEQFF | TGTGCCAGCAGTTACAGGCGGGAGCGGGGCAATGAGCAGTTCTTC
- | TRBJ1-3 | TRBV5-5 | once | CASSLGPGSSGNTIYF | TGTGCCAGCAGCTTGGGCCCGGGAAGCTCTGGAAACACCATATATTTT
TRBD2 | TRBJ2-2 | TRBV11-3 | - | CASSLDRGAGVEWTGELFF | TGTGCCAGCAGCTTAGATCGTGGAGCGGGGGTGGAGTGGACCGGGGAGCTGTTTTTT
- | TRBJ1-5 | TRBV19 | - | CASIPGQVNQPQHF | TGTGCCAGTATCCCTGGACAAGTCAATCAGCCCCAGCATTTT
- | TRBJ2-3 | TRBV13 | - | CASSLSTDTQYF | TGTGCCAGCAGTCTCTCCACAGATACGCAGTATTTT
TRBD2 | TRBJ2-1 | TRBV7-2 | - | CASSVNSGNLWDEQFF | TGTGCCAGCAGCGTCAATAGCGGGAACCTCTGGGATGAGCAGTTCTTC
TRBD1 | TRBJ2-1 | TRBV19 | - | CASKTGTYNEQFF | TGTGCCAGTAAGACAGGGACCTACAATGAGCAGTTCTTC
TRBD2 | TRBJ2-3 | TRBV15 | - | CATSGHTSGRNTQYF | TGTGCCACCAGCGGCCATACTAGCGGGAGAAATACGCAGTATTTT
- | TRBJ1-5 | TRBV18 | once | CASSPSEANQPQHF | TGTGCCAGCTCACCGTCCGAGGCAAATCAGCCCCAGCATTTT
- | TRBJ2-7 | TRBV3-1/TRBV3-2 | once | CASSQRGGYEQYF | TGTGCCAGCAGCCAACGAGGCGGCTACGAGCAGTACTTC
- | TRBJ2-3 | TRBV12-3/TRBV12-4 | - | CASSPGSDTQYF | TGTGCCAGCAGTCCAGGGTCAGATACGCAGTATTTT
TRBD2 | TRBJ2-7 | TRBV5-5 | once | CASSLGGGRLIGEQYF | TGTGCCAGCAGCTTGGGTGGCGGGAGGCTCATTGGCGAGCAGTACTTC
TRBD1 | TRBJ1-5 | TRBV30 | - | CAWRARGRNQPQHF | TGTGCCTGGAGAGCCAGGGGGCGGAATCAGCCCCAGCATTTT
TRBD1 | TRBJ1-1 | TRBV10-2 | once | CASSESGQGVGGTEAFF | TGCGCCAGCAGTGAGTCTGGACAGGGAGTAGGGGGCACTGAAGCTTTCTTT
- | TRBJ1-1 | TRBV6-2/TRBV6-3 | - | CASSSSYSTEAFF | TGTGCCAGCAGTTCCTCTTATAGCACTGAAGCTTTCTTT
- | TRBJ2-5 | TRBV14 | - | CASSQGRVAASRETQYF | TGTGCCAGCAGCCAAGGGCGGGTGGCCGCCAGCCGAGAGACCCAGTACTTC
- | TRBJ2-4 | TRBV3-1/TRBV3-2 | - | CASSQDWPGAKNIQYF | TGTGCCAGCAGCCAAGACTGGCCCGGGGCCAAAAACATTCAGTACTTC
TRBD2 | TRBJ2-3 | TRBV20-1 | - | CSASERLAGTDTQYF | TGCAGTGCTAGTGAGCGACTAGCGGGCACAGATACGCAGTATTTT
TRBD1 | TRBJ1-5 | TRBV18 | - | CASSLGSRQGLNQPQHF | TGTGCCAGCTCACTTGGAAGTCGACAGGGGCTGAATCAGCCCCAGCATTTT
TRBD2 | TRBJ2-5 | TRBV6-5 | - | CASWRSGINQETQYF | TGTGCCAGCTGGCGAAGCGGGATAAACCAAGAGACCCAGTACTTC
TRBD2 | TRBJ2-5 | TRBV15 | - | CATSRVPREGYQETQYF | TGTGCCACCAGCAGAGTTCCGCGGGAGGGTTACCAAGAGACCCAGTACTTC
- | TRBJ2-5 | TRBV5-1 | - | CASSLSPAVLETQYF | TGCGCCAGCAGCTTGTCCCCAGCGGTCCTGGAGACCCAGTACTTC
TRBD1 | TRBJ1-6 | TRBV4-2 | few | CASSQEVEGAGSPLHF | TGTGCCAGCAGCCAAGAAGTGGAGGGGGCGGGTTCACCCCTCCACTTT
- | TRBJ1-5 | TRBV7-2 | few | CASSLAGGNQPQHF | TGTGCCAGCAGCTTAGCAGGGGGCAATCAGCCCCAGCATTTT
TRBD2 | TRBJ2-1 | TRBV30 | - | CAWSVGAGGSYNEQFF | TGTGCCTGGAGTGTAGGGGCGGGAGGTAGCTACAATGAGCAGTTCTTC
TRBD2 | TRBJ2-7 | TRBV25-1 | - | CASSGVGEGLEIFEQYF | TGTGCCAGCAGTGGGGTTGGGGAGGGACTAGAAATATTTGAGCAGTACTTC
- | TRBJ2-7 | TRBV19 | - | CASSIALTYEQYF | TGTGCCAGTAGTATTGCACTAACCTACGAGCAGTACTTC
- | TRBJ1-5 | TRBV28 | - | CASSRGNQPQHF | TGTGCCAGCAGTAGAGGAAATCAGCCCCAGCATTTT
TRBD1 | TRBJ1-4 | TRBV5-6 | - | CASSSIRQGTNEKLFF | TGTGCCAGCAGCTCTATTAGACAGGGAACTAATGAAAAACTGTTTTTT
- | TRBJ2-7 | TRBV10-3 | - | CAISRSGVEQYF | TGTGCCATCAGTCGGTCCGGGGTCGAGCAGTACTTC